These 23 T cell receptor beta chains share one sample of origin, sequenced in a study of vaccination and CD4 T cells after COVID-19. No antigen is known for these receptors. Treatment reported: approximately nine-day PBMC culture with coronavirus spike peptide pools or control peptides (ViraFEST assay). Cultured CD4+ T cell DNA underwent sequencing with the Oncomine TCR Beta short-read assay. TCRdb processed the PCR reads anew with MiXCR; each CDR3 protein has one entry. The sample includes 10,000 to 15,000 distinct CDR3 sequences, roughly two thirds seen only once; the top ten take about 10%. Sequenced sample: CD4+ T cells from blood, cultured in vitro. These receptors all stem from a human donor who had recovered from COVID-19.

The J gene is TRBJ2-1, the V gene TRBV18, with 13 bases that match TRBD2. This CDR3 is built from 16 residues. V lost 3 bases to trimming and J lost 5 bases; unmatched junction nucleotides: 4. Germline V gene sequence: CDR1 KGHSH, CDR2 LQKENI. The CDR3 DNA reads as TGTGCCAGCTCACCTGGACTAGCGGGGGCCAACAATGAGCAGTTCTTC. Translation: CASSPGLAGANNEQFF.

This clonotype was counted between two and nine times. This sequence joins TRBV27 and TRBJ2-5, with 9 positions matching TRBD2. V trimming: 5 bases; J trimming: 5 bases; junction bases outside the gene matches: 6. The CDR3 totals 14 residues. CDR1 is MNHEY, CDR2 SMNVEV, per germline (reference sequence). CDR3 in amino acids: CASSRGTSWETQYF. As DNA, the CDR3 is TGTGCCAGCAGTCGGGGGACTAGCTGGGAGACCCAGTACTTC.

The rearrangement links TRBV27 to TRBJ1-5; TRBD1 agrees at 8 bases. J gave up 10 bases and V 2 bases, and 7 bases lay outside the gene matches. This CDR3 has 14 residues. Per the germline V gene, CDR1 is MNHEY and CDR2 is SMNVEV (reference sequence). The CDR3 region has the DNA TGTGCCAGCAGTTTAAGAGGACAGGGTCTTCCCCAGCATTTT. As protein: CASSLRGQGLPQHF.

The CDR3 here is CASRPKTVTMNTEAFF. CDR3 DNA sequence: TGTGCCAGTCGGCCTAAGACAGTAACTATGAACACTGAAGCTTTCTTT. The genes are TRBV12-3 or TRBV12-4 and TRBJ1-1, with D tentatively TRBD1 (5 bases). This CDR3 has 16 amino acids. The V end was cut by 9 bases, the J end by 0 bases, with 20 bases between.

The chain joins TRBV20-1 to TRBJ1-1; TRBD1 might be the D (5 bases). Trimming shortened V by 2 bases and J by 11 bases, and 15 bases separated the two germline ends. There are 12 residues in the CDR3. Germline values: CDR1 DFQATT, CDR2 SNEGSKA (reference sequence). In nucleotides, the CDR3 is TGCAGTGCTAGAAGTAGAGGGGTTGGTGCTTTCTTT. This sequence encodes CSARSRGVGAFF.

This clonotype was found a few times. The gene calls are TRBV4-3 and TRBJ1-1; D uncertain. Germline V lookup: CDR1 LGHNA, CDR2 YSLEER. V was clipped by 1 base and J by 2 bases, with 14 bases between them. The CDR3 runs 16 residues. CDR3 DNA: TGCGCCAGCAGCCAAGGAGTAAGCAGCATCAACACTGAAGCTTTCTTT. Translated, it gives CASSQGVSSINTEAFF.

J is TRBJ1-1 and V is TRBV6-2 or TRBV6-3; a weak D match, TRBD1 (5 bases). CDR1 and CDR2 (germline): MNHEY, SVGEGT. The CDR3 length is 13 residues. The V end was cut by 10 bases, the J end by 3 bases, with 15 bases between. The CDR3 bases are TGTGCCACCCAAGGGACCTATTACACTGAAGCTTTCTTT. Protein product: CATQGTYYTEAFF.

This clonotype turned up a few times. The genes are TRBV24-1 and TRBJ1-2; D gene uncertain. Trimming took off 1 base at V and 8 bases at J, with 4 bases between the two ends. Germline V lookup: CDR1 KGHDR, CDR2 SFDVKD. The CDR3 runs to 11 residues. The CDR3, as DNA: TGTGCCACCAGTGATTTCGGGGGCTACACCTTC. This encodes CATSDFGGYTF.

The V gene is TRBV25-1, the J gene TRBJ1-5; D is uncertain. The V end lost 6 bases, the J end lost 5 bases, and 11 bases lay between the germline ends. From germline, CDR1 is MGHDK and CDR2 SYGVNS. The CDR3 length is 13 residues. The CDR3: CASSIGGYQPQHF. The CDR3 nucleotides are TGTGCCAGCAGCATCGGAGGCTATCAGCCCCAGCATTTT.

This clonotype has just one count. This chain links TRBV12-3 or TRBV12-4 with TRBJ1-5; D gene uncertain. With 2 bases removed from V and 1 base from J, the gap between germline ends came to 9 bases. The CDR3 contains 15 residues. CDR3 sequence (DNA): TGTGCCAGCAGTTTATCCCTCTTGAGCAATCAGCCCCAGCATTTT. This sequence encodes CASSLSLLSNQPQHF.

The gene calls are TRBV6-5 and TRBJ2-7; 7 nucleotides align to TRBD1. The ends lost 2 bases at V and 0 bases at J; junction bases unmatched: 4. Germline assignment: CDR1 MNHEY and CDR2 SVGAGI. The CDR3 has 15 residues. DNA for the CDR3: TGTGCCAGCAGTTACAGGGGGCCCTCCTCCTACGAGCAGTACTTC. Protein product: CASSYRGPSSYEQYF.

This clonotype was counted between two and nine times. The rearrangement joins TRBV12-5 to TRBJ1-5, with D uncertain. V lost 3 bases and J lost 4, with 10 bases in between. The CDR3 consists of 14 residues. Germline V gives CDR1 LGHNT, CDR2 FRNRAP. The CDR3 spells CASGFIERNQPQHF. Here the CDR3 DNA reads TGTGCTAGTGGTTTCATCGAGAGGAATCAGCCCCAGCATTTT.

The chain employs TRBV30 and TRBJ2-7, with a tentative D call TRBD2 (6 bases). This CDR3 region has 16 residues. Trimming removed 3 bases from V and 4 bases from J, with 22 bases in between. Germline V lookup: CDR1 GTSNPN, CDR2 SVGIG (reference sequence). CDR3 nucleotide sequence: TGTGCCTGGAGGCAGCTTCGGGGACTGGGTCTGTACGAGCAGTACTTC. It yields the protein CAWRQLRGLGLYEQYF.

The rearrangement uses TRBV12-5 and TRBJ2-1; TRBD2 matches at 12 bases. The CDR3 is 16 amino acids. Trimming cost V 2 bases and J 5 bases; bases outside gene matches: 4. Germline V gene data show CDR1 as LGHNT and CDR2 as FRNRAP. In DNA form, the CDR3 reads TGTGCTAGTGGTTTGCGCCGGACTAGCGGGAACAATGAGCAGTTCTTC. This sequence encodes CASGLRRTSGNNEQFF. Supplemented by reference TRBV12-5 and TRBJ2-1, the full variable domain reads DARVTQTPRHKVTEMGQEVTMRCQPILGHNTVFWYRQTMMQGLELLAYFRNRAPLDDSGMPKDRFSAEMPDATLATLKIQPSEPRDSAVYFCASGLRRTSGNNEQFFGPGTRLTVL.

The J gene is TRBJ2-1, the V gene TRBV30, with TRBD2 matching 9 bases. The V gene's germline CDR1 is GTSNPN and CDR2 SVGIG (reference sequence). There are 14 residues in the CDR3. The V segment lost 7 bases and the J segment 7 bases; nucleotides outside the gene matches: 11. CDR3: CASRGAGGVNEQFF. The CDR3 DNA reads TGTGCCTCCCGGGGCGCGGGAGGGGTGAATGAGCAGTTCTTC. Full variable domain (remainder filled in from reference TRBV30 and TRBJ2-1): SQTIHQWPATLVQPVGSPLSLECTVEGTSNPNLYWYRQAAGRGLQLLFYSVGIGQISSEVPQNLSASRPQDRQFILSSKKLLLSDSGFYLCASRGAGGVNEQFFGPGTRLTVL.

The chain joins TRBV6-1 to TRBJ1-1; 8 positions agree with TRBD1. Per the germline V gene, CDR1 is MNHNS and CDR2 is SASEGT. This CDR3 spans 15 amino acids. J lost 1 base, V lost 6 bases, and 7 bases had no gene match. CDR3 in amino acids: CASSLDRARNTEAFF. The DNA for the CDR3 is TGTGCCAGCAGCTTGGACAGGGCGAGGAACACTGAAGCTTTCTTT.

This chain joins TRBV28 and TRBJ2-7; 10 bases are shared with TRBD2. Germline V gives CDR1 MDHEN, CDR2 SYDVKM. There are 16 residues in the CDR3. V lost 6 bases to trimming and J lost 0 bases; unmatched junction nucleotides: 8. Written as DNA, the CDR3 is TGTGCCAGCAGAACGCAGGGACTAGCGCACTCCTACGAGCAGTACTTC. This encodes CASRTQGLAHSYEQYF. The variable domain in full, completed from reference TRBV28 and TRBJ2-7, reads DVKVTQSSRYLVKRTGEKVFLECVQDMDHENMFWYRQDPGLGLRLIYFSYDVKMKEKGDIPEGYSVSREKKERFSLILESASTNQTSMYLCASRTQGLAHSYEQYFGPGTRLTVT.

The chain employs TRBV7-2 and TRBJ1-1; 7 bases match TRBD1. Per germline, CDR1 SGHTA and CDR2 FQGNSA. The length of the CDR3 is 14 residues. Germline trimming cut 5 bases from V and 3 bases from J; bases unmatched to any gene: 6. Here the CDR3 DNA reads TGTGCCAGCAGCACCGGACAGGACCACACTGAAGCTTTCTTT. This translates into CASSTGQDHTEAFF.

The V and J genes are TRBV6-5 and TRBJ2-7; no clear D. The V gene's germline CDR1 is MNHEY and CDR2 SVGAGI. Trimming removed 4 bases at V and 3 bases at J, with 7 bases between. There are 12 residues in the CDR3. CDR3 bases: TGTGCCAGCAGTTCCCACATCTACGAGCAGTACTTC. This encodes CASSSHIYEQYF.

The chain links TRBV5-1 to TRBJ2-7; the match to TRBD1 covers 10 bases. There are 15 residues in the CDR3. V trimming: 0 bases; J trimming: 6 bases; junction bases outside the gene matches: 6. The V gene's germline CDR1 is SGHRS and CDR2 YFSETQ. For the CDR3, the DNA is TGCGCCAGCAGCTTGGCGGGGACAGGGGTATCCGAGCAGTACTTC. This codes for CASSLAGTGVSEQYF. The entire variable domain, with the rest obtained from reference TRBV5-1 and TRBJ2-7, is as follows: KAGVTQTPRYLIKTRGQQVTLSCSPISGHRSVSWYQQTPGQGLQFLFEYFSETQRNKGNFPGRFSGRQFSNSRSEMNVSTLELGDSALYLCASSLAGTGVSEQYFGPGTRLTVT.

The rearrangement joins TRBV20-1 to TRBJ1-3; D ambiguous. CDR1 is DFQATT, CDR2 SNEGSKA, per germline (reference sequence). Deletions cut 2 bases from V and 1 base from J, with 9 bases between. CDR3 size: 14 residues. The CDR3 here is CSARPWNSGNTIYF. The CDR3 DNA follows: TGCAGTGCTAGACCTTGGAATTCTGGAAACACCATATATTTT.

The gene calls are TRBV11-2 and TRBJ1-2, with 7 bases lining up with TRBD1. V lost 0 bases to trimming and J lost 7 bases; unmatched junction nucleotides: 8. CDR1 and CDR2 from the germline V gene are SGHAT and FQNNGV. The CDR3 has 15 amino acids. CDR3 nucleotides: TGTGCCAGCAGCTTAGAGGGTCAGGGGGTATTTGGCTACACCTTC. Its translation is CASSLEGQGVFGYTF. The variable domain in full, completed from reference TRBV11-2 and TRBJ1-2, reads EAGVAQSPRYKIIEKRQSVAFWCNPISGHATLYWYQQILGQGPKLLIQFQNNGVVDDSQLPKDRFSAERLKGVDSTLKIQPAKLEDSAVYLCASSLEGQGVFGYTFGSGTRLTVV.

This clonotype was recorded once. V usage is TRBV27 and J usage is TRBJ1-2; D is possibly TRBD1 (5 bases). Trimming stripped 2 bases from V and 4 bases from J, with 14 bases between. Germline V lookup: CDR1 MNHEY, CDR2 SMNVEV (reference sequence). There are 15 residues in the CDR3. The CDR3 protein is CASSLAQGNLYGYTF. DNA of the CDR3: TGTGCCAGCAGTTTAGCCCAGGGCAACCTCTATGGCTACACCTTC.